What follows describes a single T cell receptor beta chain. Its matching antigen is unknown. These data originate in a study of cytomegalovirus exposure and HLA in healthy donors. Study overall: The 100 to 150 validation repertoires were reported in a later analysis to have been generated on the same platform as the approximately 700 first-cohort repertoires.

Libraries were prepared by immunoSEQ multiplex PCR; TCRdb keeps only in-frame clonotypes and omits some of them. The table shows around 350,000 clones, with roughly 89% occurring only once. Study-level results: A few chains linked to CMV were shown in vitro to be specific for CMV antigens.

This TCR was recovered from a woman aged 18-29 years in good health and CMV-seronegative. The sequenced sample was PBMCs.

The CDR3 DNA follows: TGCGCCAGCAGGCGGGACAGCAAAGAGACCCAGTACTTC. As protein: CASRRDSKETQYF. The chain recombines TRBV23-1 with TRBJ2-5, with D possibly TRBD1 on 7 matching bases. TRBV23-1 is placed among ORFs of uncertain function. This CDR3 has 13 amino acids. With 6 bases removed from V and 3 bases from J, the gap between germline ends came to 11 bases.